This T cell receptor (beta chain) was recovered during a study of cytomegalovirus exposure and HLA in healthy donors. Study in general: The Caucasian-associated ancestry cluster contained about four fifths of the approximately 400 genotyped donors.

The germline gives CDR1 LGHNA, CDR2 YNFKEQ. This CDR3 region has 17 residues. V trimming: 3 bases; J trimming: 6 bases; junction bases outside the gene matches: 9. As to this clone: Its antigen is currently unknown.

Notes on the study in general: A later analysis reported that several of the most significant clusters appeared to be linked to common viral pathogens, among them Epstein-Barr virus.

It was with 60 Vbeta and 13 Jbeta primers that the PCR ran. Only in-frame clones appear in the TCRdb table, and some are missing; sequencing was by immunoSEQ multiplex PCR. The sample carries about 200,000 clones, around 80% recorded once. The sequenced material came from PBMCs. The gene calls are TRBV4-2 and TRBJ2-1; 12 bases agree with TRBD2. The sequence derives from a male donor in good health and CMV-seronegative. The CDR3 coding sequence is TGTGCCAGCAGCCAGCCTAGCGGGAGGGCCTCGGGCAATGAGCAGTTCTTC. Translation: CASSQPSGRASGNEQFF.